The 30 T cell receptor beta chains below come from one sample, sequenced in a study of cytomegalovirus exposure and HLA in healthy donors. Produced via immunoSEQ multiplex PCR; TCRdb's table is partial and in-frame only. The top ten hold under 2% of the sample, which has about 66,000 clones, nearly 98% seen once. Sequencing used PBMCs. The source is a woman aged 18 to 35 in good health and CMV-seropositive.

The chain carries TRBV7-6 and TRBJ2-7; no firm D call. V gave up 5 bases and J gave up 2 bases, with 13 bases separating them. The CDR3 covers 14 residues. Germline lookup yields CDR1 SGHVS and CDR2 FNYEAQ. CDR3 nucleotide sequence: TGTGCCAGCAGCCCTCATCCGACAACCTACGAGCAGTACTTC. Translating gives CASSPHPTTYEQYF.

The V and J genes are TRBV19 and TRBJ2-1, with a possible D match to TRBD2 (6 bases). The CDR3 consists of 14 residues. The germline V and J ends were trimmed by 7 bases and 2 bases, with 12 bases remaining between them. The germline V gene has CDR1 LNHDA and CDR2 SQIVND (reference sequence). This chain's CDR3 is CASIRSGPYNEQFF. The CDR3 bases are TGTGCCAGTATTCGGAGCGGGCCCTACAATGAGCAGTTCTTC. Full variable domain (outside the CDR3, taken from reference TRBV19 and TRBJ2-1): DGGITQSPKYLFRKEGQNVTLSCEQNLNHDAMYWYRQDPGQGLRLIYYSQIVNDFQKGDIAEGYSVSREKKESFPLTVTSAQKNPTAFYLCASIRSGPYNEQFFGPGTRLTVL.

The chain is built from TRBV6-1 and TRBJ1-1; no reliable D call. Germline V CDR1 and CDR2: MNHNS, SASEGT. This CDR3 has 13 residues. Trimming removed 5 bases from V and 1 base from J, with 8 bases in between. CDR3 nucleotide sequence: TGTGCCAGCAGTCAAATCAGGAACACTGAAGCTTTCTTT. Its protein product is CASSQIRNTEAFF.

The rearrangement uses TRBV28 and TRBJ1-1; D remains unclear. The CDR3 covers 13 residues. Per germline, CDR1 MDHEN and CDR2 SYDVKM. The V end was cut by 3 bases, the J end by 1 base, with 6 bases between. CDR3 amino acids: CASSFPGNTEAFF. CDR3 DNA: TGTGCCAGCAGTTTCCCAGGGAACACTGAAGCTTTCTTT.

The sample holds one count of this clone. The chain recombines TRBV5-6 with TRBJ2-7, with 12 bases fitting TRBD2. After removal of 2 bases from V and 2 bases from J, the junction contained 8 bases not matched to a gene. Germline-derived CDR1 and CDR2 are SGHDT and YYEEEE. This CDR3 region has 17 residues. The CDR3 DNA is TGTGCCAGCAGCTTCCCCGGGACTAGCGGGCGCCCCTACGAGCAGTACTTC. It encodes CASSFPGTSGRPYEQYF.

The V call is TRBV27, the J call TRBJ2-7, with TRBD1 matching 8 bases. Germline V gives CDR1 MNHEY, CDR2 SMNVEV (reference sequence). V lost 5 bases and J lost 5; bases outside the gene matches: 11. This CDR3 has 15 amino acids. The CDR3 protein is CASSPGQGGFDEQYF. The CDR3 coding sequence is TGTGCCAGCAGTCCCGGACAGGGAGGCTTCGACGAGCAGTACTTC.

The J gene is TRBJ2-5, the V gene TRBV5-1; D remains ambiguous. Germline CDR1 reads SGHRS; CDR2 reads YFSETQ. The CDR3 spans 15 residues. The germline V and J ends were trimmed by 0 bases and 2 bases, with 11 bases remaining between them. The DNA for the CDR3 is TGCGCCAGCAGCTTGGTGGTGGGCTCTCAAGAGACCCAGTACTTC. It specifies CASSLVVGSQETQYF.

In this sample, this clone turned up once. The chain joins TRBV14 to TRBJ2-7; D is possibly TRBD2 (6 bases). The germline CDR1 and CDR2 sequences are SGHDN and FVKESK. The V and J ends lost 4 bases and 6 bases respectively, with 7 bases between them. This CDR3 is built from 11 residues. DNA of the CDR3: TGTGCCAGCAGCCGGGGAGGCGAGCAGTACTTC. It is translated as CASSRGGEQYF.

The rearrangement links TRBV5-4 to TRBJ2-5, with D possibly matching TRBD1 (5 bases). The CDR3 has 13 amino acids. Germline CDR1 reads SGHNT; CDR2 reads YYREEE (reference sequence). Trimming shortened V by 1 base and J by 3 bases, and 7 bases separated the two germline ends. In DNA form, the CDR3 reads TGTGCCAGCAGCTTGACAGGAGAAGAGACCCAGTACTTC. Protein sequence: CASSLTGEETQYF.

The chain links TRBV18 to TRBJ2-2; 9 nucleotides line up with TRBD2. This CDR3 has 15 residues. V lost 2 bases and J lost 2; bases outside the gene matches: 0. CDR1 and CDR2 from the germline V gene are KGHSH and LQKENI. This CDR3 reads CASSPGTSNTGELFF. The CDR3 DNA follows: TGTGCCAGCTCACCAGGGACTAGCAACACCGGGGAGCTGTTTTTT.

The chain employs TRBV7-9 and TRBJ2-7; tentative D call: TRBD1 (6 bases). Trimming took off 4 bases at V and 3 bases at J, with 13 bases between the two ends. The length of the CDR3 is 14 residues. Germline CDR1 is SEHNR and CDR2 is FQNEAQ (reference sequence). The DNA for the CDR3 is TGTGCCAGCAGCTCTCGTCGGACAGTCTACGAGCAGTACTTC. Translating gives CASSSRRTVYEQYF.

The gene calls are TRBV27 and TRBJ1-2; 7 bases map to TRBD1. Germline trimming cut 0 bases from V and 2 bases from J; bases unmatched to any gene: 3. The CDR3 is 15 residues long. Germline CDR1 and CDR2: MNHEY and SMNVEV (reference sequence). Here the CDR3 DNA reads TGTGCCAGCAGTTTATCGGGGACAGAGAACTATGGCTACACCTTC. Protein: CASSLSGTENYGYTF.

This chain connects TRBV28 to TRBJ2-3; 7 nucleotides agree with TRBD2. This CDR3 region has 18 residues. V dropped 1 base and J dropped 2; count of bases not matched to a gene: 12. Per the germline V gene, CDR1 is MDHEN and CDR2 is SYDVKM. CDR3 protein: CASSLYGATSAITDTQYF. CDR3 DNA: TGTGCCAGCAGTTTATATGGGGCTACTAGCGCCATCACAGATACGCAGTATTTT.

This chain joins TRBV18 and TRBJ2-7; TRBD1 is a possible D gene (6 bases). The CDR3 has 15 residues. Trimming removed 1 base from V and 3 bases from J, with 13 bases in between. Germline CDR1 reads KGHSH; CDR2 reads LQKENI. CDR3 coding DNA: TGTGCCAGCTCACCACTGGGACACTCCAACTACGAGCAGTACTTC. It translates to CASSPLGHSNYEQYF.

V gene TRBV7-9 combines with J gene TRBJ1-5; 7 bases are a match to TRBD1. Germline trimming cut 5 bases from V and 0 bases from J; bases unmatched to any gene: 1. Germline V CDR1 and CDR2: SEHNR, FQNEAQ (reference sequence). The CDR3 loop spans 14 amino acids. This CDR3 reads CASSGDSSNQPQHF. The CDR3, as DNA: TGTGCCAGCAGCGGGGACAGTAGCAATCAGCCCCAGCATTTT.

The genes are TRBV11-3 and TRBJ1-2, with D unresolved. Trimming shortened V by 0 bases and J by 5 bases, and 19 bases separated the two germline ends. The CDR3 covers 17 residues. Germline V gives CDR1 SGHNT, CDR2 YENEEA. CDR3 DNA sequence: TGTGCCAGCAGCTTAGAAGTGGAGGGTCCTCACCAATATGGCTACACCTTC. Translated, it gives CASSLEVEGPHQYGYTF.

The chain uses TRBV9 and TRBJ2-3; 9 nucleotides match TRBD1. Germline assignment: CDR1 SGDLS and CDR2 YYNGEE. The CDR3 loop spans 18 amino acids. The trim removed 0 bases at V and 6 bases at J, leaving 14 bases unmatched. Here the CDR3 reads CASSVATGGRGYADTQYF. CDR3 DNA sequence: TGTGCCAGCAGCGTAGCGACAGGGGGGCGCGGCTATGCGGATACGCAGTATTTT.

The rearrangement links TRBV5-1 to TRBJ2-7; no clear D gene. V dropped 0 bases and J dropped 3 bases, with 13 bases sitting between them. Looked up from germline, CDR1 is SGHRS and CDR2 is YFSETQ. The CDR3 is made up of 15 amino acids. The CDR3 region is CASSLVSRSLYEQYF. Written as DNA, the CDR3 is TGCGCCAGCAGCTTGGTAAGCCGCTCCCTCTACGAGCAGTACTTC.

This chain joins TRBV19 and TRBJ2-3; the match to TRBD2 covers 16 bases. The J segment lost 2 bases and the V segment lost 3 bases, leaving 5 bases of the junction unmatched. Germline lookup yields CDR1 LNHDA and CDR2 SQIVND (reference sequence). The CDR3 loop spans 18 amino acids. The CDR3 coding sequence is TGTGCCAGTAGTATGGGACTAGCGGGAGGGCAGCTCACAGATACGCAGTATTTT. As protein: CASSMGLAGGQLTDTQYF.

The chain carries TRBV6-5 and TRBJ2-1, with a weak D call TRBD2 (6 bases). The ends were cut back, 11 bases at V and 2 bases at J, with 16 bases in the middle. Germline-derived CDR1 and CDR2 are MNHEY and SVGAGI. The CDR3 consists of 14 residues. CDR3 sequence: CASEGRFPYNEQFF. The CDR3 nucleotides are TGTGCCTCTGAGGGGAGGTTTCCCTACAATGAGCAGTTCTTC.

The chain couples TRBV10-2 to TRBJ1-2; 9 bases are a match to TRBD1. The CDR3 is made up of 14 amino acids. The V gene end was trimmed by 5 bases and the J gene end by 5 bases; junction bases not matched to a gene: 6. In germline, CDR1 is WSHSY, CDR2 SAAADI. The CDR3 here is CASSRDRERYGYTF. CDR3 coding DNA: TGCGCCAGCAGTAGGGACAGGGAAAGATATGGCTACACCTTC.

The J gene is TRBJ2-2, the V gene TRBV30; 11 positions match TRBD2. V lost 0 bases, J lost 5 bases, and 26 bases stayed unmatched. This CDR3 comprises 23 residues. The germline V gene encodes CDR1 GTSNPN and CDR2 SVGIG (reference sequence). For the CDR3, the DNA is TGTGCCTGGAGTGTACCCCCCCCAATAACCGGGACTAGCGGACGGTGGGGTACCGGGGAGCTGTTTTTT. It codes for CAWSVPPPITGTSGRWGTGELFF.

The gene calls are TRBV10-3 and TRBJ2-4, with D tentatively TRBD1 (6 bases). The CDR3 is 15 residues long. Germline CDR1 ENHRY, CDR2 SYGVKD. V was cut by 0 bases and J by 7 bases, with 13 bases left in between. CDR3: CAISESGLDSNIQYF. The DNA for the CDR3 is TGTGCCATCAGTGAGTCGGGTCTGGACAGTAACATTCAGTACTTC.

V and J are TRBV9 and TRBJ1-5, with D uncertain. Germline assignment: CDR1 SGDLS and CDR2 YYNGEE. Trimming shortened V by 0 bases and J by 4 bases, and 8 bases separated the two germline ends. The CDR3 has 14 residues. The CDR3 region is CASSVAGGNQPQHF. The CDR3 DNA follows: TGTGCCAGCAGCGTAGCTGGAGGAAATCAGCCCCAGCATTTT.

This clone was picked up a small number of times. V gene TRBV7-2 combines with J gene TRBJ2-1; D is possibly TRBD2 (6 bases). Deletions cut 0 bases from V and 9 bases from J, with 12 bases between. The V gene's germline CDR1 is SGHTA and CDR2 FQGNSA. This CDR3 is 14 amino acids long. In DNA, the CDR3 is TGTGCCAGCAGCTTAGCTTTTATGGGGGGTGAGCAGTTCTTC. Translation gives CASSLAFMGGEQFF.

The chain has TRBV12-5 and TRBJ2-1, with a tentative D call TRBD1 (5 bases). The CDR3 sequence is 18 residues long. The germline CDR1 and CDR2 sequences are LGHNT and FRNRAP. V was cut by 2 bases and J by 1 base, with 18 bases left in between. The CDR3 DNA is TGTGCTAGTGGTTTGTCGCTTAACACGGACAAATCCTACAATGAGCAGTTCTTC. Translated, it gives CASGLSLNTDKSYNEQFF.

The J gene is TRBJ1-2, the V gene TRBV2; TRBD1 agrees at 7 bases. The germline CDR1 and CDR2 sequences are SNHLY and FYNNEI. J gave up 7 bases and V 6 bases, and 2 bases lay outside the gene matches. The CDR3 is 11 amino acids. CDR3 in DNA: TGTGCCAGCAGCAGGGGGGTTGGCTACACCTTC. Protein: CASSRGVGYTF.

The chain links TRBV2 to TRBJ2-1, with TRBD2 identical over 7 bases. The trim removed 5 bases at V and 8 bases at J, leaving 0 bases unmatched. The CDR3 is 11 residues long. The germline gives CDR1 SNHLY, CDR2 FYNNEI. CDR3 sequence: CASSSGDEQFF. The CDR3 DNA reads TGTGCCAGCAGTAGCGGGGATGAGCAGTTCTTC.

The V and J genes are TRBV5-6 and TRBJ2-1; 8 positions match TRBD2. With 0 bases clipped from V and 9 bases from J, the junction kept 5 bases outside the gene matches. CDR3 length: 14 amino acids. CDR1 and CDR2 from the germline V gene are SGHDT and YYEEEE. CDR3 in amino acids: CASSLGLAQVEQFF. Here the CDR3 DNA reads TGTGCCAGCAGCTTGGGACTAGCGCAAGTTGAGCAGTTCTTC.

The chain has TRBV5-6 and TRBJ1-4; D remains unclear. Trimming removed 1 base from V and 4 bases from J, with 14 bases in between. Germline values: CDR1 SGHDT, CDR2 YYEEEE. The CDR3 totals 16 residues. CDR3 region: CASSLFGEAVNEKLFF. CDR3 DNA: TGTGCCAGCAGCTTGTTCGGGGAAGCGGTTAATGAAAAACTGTTTTTT.